This section outlines one T cell receptor (beta chain) sequence together with its context. How the authors handled the data: Reference gene primer amplification gave estimated nucleated cell counts. The assay was immunoSEQ multiplex PCR, and TCRdb's table has in-frame clones only and misses some. V and J calls and clone size follow that table, whereas D and trimming were derived from the DNA. This table has tens of thousands of clones, less than 85% appearing once. CDR1 KGHSH and CDR2 LQKENI come from the germline V gene. Between the trimmed V and J ends, which lost 2 bases and 3 bases, there was a span of 8 bases. The CDR3 covers 13 residues. The data were taken from a study of blood T cell repertoires in COVID-19. Study-level information: The United States, Italy and Spain were the sources of the acute and convalescent COVID-19 samples. T cells, B-cell-depleted T cells, or PBMCs provided the cDNA or gDNA that served as material.

The chain carries TRBV18 and TRBJ2-7, with D unresolved. This sequence originates from a human donor with acute or convalescent COVID-19. The donor label of this sample is uncertain. Source material: peripheral blood. The CDR3 sequence: CASSPGGDYEQYV. DNA of the CDR3: TGTGCCAGCTCACCAGGCGGCGACTACGAGCAGTACGTC.